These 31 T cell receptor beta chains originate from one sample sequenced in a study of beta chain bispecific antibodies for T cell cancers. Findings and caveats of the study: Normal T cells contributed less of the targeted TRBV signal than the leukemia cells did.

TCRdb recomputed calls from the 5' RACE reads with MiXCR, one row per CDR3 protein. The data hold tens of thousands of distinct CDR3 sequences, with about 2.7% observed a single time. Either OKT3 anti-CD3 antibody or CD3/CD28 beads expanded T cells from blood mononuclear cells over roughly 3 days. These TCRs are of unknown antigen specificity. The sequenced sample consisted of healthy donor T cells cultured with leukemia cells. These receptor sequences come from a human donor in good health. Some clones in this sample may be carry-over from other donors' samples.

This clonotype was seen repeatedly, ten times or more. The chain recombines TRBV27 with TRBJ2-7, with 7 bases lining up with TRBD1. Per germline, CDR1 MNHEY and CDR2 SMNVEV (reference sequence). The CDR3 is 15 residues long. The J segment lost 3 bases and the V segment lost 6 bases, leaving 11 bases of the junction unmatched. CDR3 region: CASSYDRVPLYEQYF. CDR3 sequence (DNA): TGTGCCAGCAGCTACGACAGGGTACCGCTCTACGAGCAGTACTTC.

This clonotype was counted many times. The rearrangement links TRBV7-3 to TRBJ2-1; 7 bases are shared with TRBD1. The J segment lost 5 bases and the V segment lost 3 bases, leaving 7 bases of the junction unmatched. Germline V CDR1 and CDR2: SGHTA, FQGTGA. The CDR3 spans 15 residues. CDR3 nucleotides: TGTGCCAGCAGCTTTGGGGACAGCCCCCACAATGAGCAGTTCTTC. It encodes CASSFGDSPHNEQFF.

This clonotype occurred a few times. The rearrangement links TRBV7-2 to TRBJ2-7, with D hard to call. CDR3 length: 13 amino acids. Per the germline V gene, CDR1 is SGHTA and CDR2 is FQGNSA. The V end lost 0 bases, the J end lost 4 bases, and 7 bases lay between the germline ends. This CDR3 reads CASSLAKGYEQYF. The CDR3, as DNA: TGTGCCAGCAGCTTAGCGAAAGGGTACGAGCAGTACTTC.

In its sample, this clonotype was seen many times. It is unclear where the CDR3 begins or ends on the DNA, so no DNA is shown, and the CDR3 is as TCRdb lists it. The CDR3 region is CASILGTEETQYF. The chain combines TRBV12-3 or TRBV12-4 with TRBJ2-5; the listed D gene, TRBD1, was not tested against the DNA. A total of 13 residues make up the CDR3, ends included.

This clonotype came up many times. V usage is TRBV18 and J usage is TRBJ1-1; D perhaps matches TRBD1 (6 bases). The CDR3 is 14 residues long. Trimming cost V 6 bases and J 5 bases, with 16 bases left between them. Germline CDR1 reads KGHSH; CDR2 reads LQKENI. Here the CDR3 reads CASSLQGGWTEAFF. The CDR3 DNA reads TGTGCCAGCTCCCTACAGGGAGGGTGGACTGAAGCTTTCTTT.

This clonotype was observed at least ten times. The chain's CDR3 is CAGNGGTPEDRGTYEQYF. The CDR3 region has the DNA TGTGCCGGGAATGGGGGGACGCCCGAGGACAGGGGAACCTACGAGCAGTACTTC. This rearrangement joins TRBV30 to TRBJ2-7; 9 positions match TRBD1. V shed 8 bases, J shed 2 bases, and the junction held 22 bases outside the gene matches. Germline CDR1 GTSNPN, CDR2 SVGIG (reference sequence). There are 18 residues in the CDR3.

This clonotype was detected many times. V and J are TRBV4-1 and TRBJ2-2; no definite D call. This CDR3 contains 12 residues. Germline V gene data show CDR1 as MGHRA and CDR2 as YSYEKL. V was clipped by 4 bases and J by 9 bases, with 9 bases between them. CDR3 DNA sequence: TGCGCCAGCAGCCCCCAAGGTCGGGAGCTGTTTTTT. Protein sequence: CASSPQGRELFF.

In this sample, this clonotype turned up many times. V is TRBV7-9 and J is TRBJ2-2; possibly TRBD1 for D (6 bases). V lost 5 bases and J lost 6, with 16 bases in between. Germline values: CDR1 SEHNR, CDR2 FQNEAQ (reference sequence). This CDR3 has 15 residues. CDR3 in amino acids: CASSPQGHRAGELFF. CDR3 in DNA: TGTGCCAGCAGCCCTCAAGGTCACAGGGCCGGGGAGCTGTTTTTT.

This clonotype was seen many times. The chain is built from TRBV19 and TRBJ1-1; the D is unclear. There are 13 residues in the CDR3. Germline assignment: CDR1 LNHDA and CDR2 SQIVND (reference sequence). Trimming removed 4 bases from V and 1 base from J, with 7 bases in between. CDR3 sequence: CASSTGWNTEAFF. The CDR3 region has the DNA TGTGCCAGTAGTACGGGGTGGAACACTGAAGCTTTCTTT.

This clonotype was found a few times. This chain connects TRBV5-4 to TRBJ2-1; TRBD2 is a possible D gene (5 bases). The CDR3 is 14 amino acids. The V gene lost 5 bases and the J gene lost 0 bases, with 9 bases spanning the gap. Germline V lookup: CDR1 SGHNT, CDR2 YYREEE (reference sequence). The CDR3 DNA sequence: TGTGCCAGCAGGGGAGTCGGCTCCTACAATGAGCAGTTCTTC. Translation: CASRGVGSYNEQFF.

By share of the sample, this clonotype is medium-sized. CDR3 bases: TGTGCCAGCAGCCAAGATCCACCCGGGTCCGTTGGACTAAACAATGAGCAGTTCTTC. This translates into CASSQDPPGSVGLNNEQFF. The chain joins TRBV14 to TRBJ2-1; tentative D call: TRBD2 (6 bases). Looked up from germline, CDR1 is SGHDN and CDR2 is FVKESK. This CDR3 region has 19 residues. With 0 bases removed from V and 5 bases from J, the gap between germline ends came to 23 bases.

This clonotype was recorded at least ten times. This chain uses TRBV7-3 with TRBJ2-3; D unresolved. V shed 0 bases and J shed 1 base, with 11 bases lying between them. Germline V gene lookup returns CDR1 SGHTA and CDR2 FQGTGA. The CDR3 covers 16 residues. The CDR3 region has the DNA TGTGCCAGCAGCTTAACGAGGATTGGGGGCACAGATACGCAGTATTTT. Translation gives CASSLTRIGGTDTQYF. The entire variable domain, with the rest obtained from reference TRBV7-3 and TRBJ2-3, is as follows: GAGVSQTPSNKVTEKGKYVELRCDPISGHTALYWYRQSLGQGPEFLIYFQGTGAADDSGLPNDRFFAVRPEGSVSTLKIQRTERGDSAVYLCASSLTRIGGTDTQYFGPGTRLTVL.

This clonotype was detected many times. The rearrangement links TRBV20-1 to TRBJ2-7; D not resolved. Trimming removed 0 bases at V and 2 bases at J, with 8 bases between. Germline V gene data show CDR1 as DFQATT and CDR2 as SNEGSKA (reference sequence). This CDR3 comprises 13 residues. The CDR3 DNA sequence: TGCAGTGCTAGAGATTTGCCGGCCTACGAGCAGTACTTC. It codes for CSARDLPAYEQYF.

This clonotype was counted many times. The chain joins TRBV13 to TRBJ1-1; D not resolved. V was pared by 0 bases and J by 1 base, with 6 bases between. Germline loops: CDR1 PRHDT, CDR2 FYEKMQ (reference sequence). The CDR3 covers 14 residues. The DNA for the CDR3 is TGTGCCAGCAGCTTAGGCCTTGGGAACACTGAAGCTTTCTTT. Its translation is CASSLGLGNTEAFF. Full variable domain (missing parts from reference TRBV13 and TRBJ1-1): AAGVIQSPRHLIKEKRETATLKCYPIPRHDTVYWYQQGPGQDPQFLISFYEKMQSDKGSIPDRFSAQQFSDYHSELNMSSLELGDSALYFCASSLGLGNTEAFFGQGTRLTVV.

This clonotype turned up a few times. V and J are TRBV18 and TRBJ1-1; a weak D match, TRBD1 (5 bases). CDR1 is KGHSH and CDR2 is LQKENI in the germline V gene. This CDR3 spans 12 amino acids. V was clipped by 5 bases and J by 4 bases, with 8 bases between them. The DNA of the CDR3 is TGTGCCAGCTCATATAGGGGCACTGAAGCTTTCTTT. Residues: CASSYRGTEAFF.

The CDR3 region is CASSGGKGTDTQYF. In DNA, the CDR3 is TGTGCCAGCAGTGGGGGGAAAGGAACAGATACGCAGTATTTT. The chain couples TRBV25-1 to TRBJ2-3; D could derive from TRBD1 or TRBD2 (5 bases each). Germline V gene sequence: CDR1 MGHDK, CDR2 SYGVNS. The V gene lost 4 bases and the J gene lost 3 bases, with 11 bases spanning the gap. This CDR3 has 14 amino acids.

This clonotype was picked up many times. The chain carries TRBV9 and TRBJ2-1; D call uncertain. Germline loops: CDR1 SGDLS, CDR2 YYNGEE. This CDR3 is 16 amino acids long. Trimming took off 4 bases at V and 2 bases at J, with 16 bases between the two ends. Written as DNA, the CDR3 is TGTGCCAGCAGCCCCCGGGTGGGCAGTGCCTACAATGAGCAGTTCTTC. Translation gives CASSPRVGSAYNEQFF. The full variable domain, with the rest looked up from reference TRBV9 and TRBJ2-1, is DSGVTQTPKHLITATGQRVTLRCSPRSGDLSVYWYQQSLDQGLQFLIQYYNGEERAKGNILERFSAQQFPDLHSELNLSSLELGDSALYFCASSPRVGSAYNEQFFGPGTRLTVL.

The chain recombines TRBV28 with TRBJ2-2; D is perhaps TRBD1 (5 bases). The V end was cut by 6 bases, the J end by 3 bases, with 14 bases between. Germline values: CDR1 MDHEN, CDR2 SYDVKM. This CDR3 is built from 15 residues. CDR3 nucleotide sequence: TGTGCCAGCAGCACCCATGACAGCTACACCGGGGAGCTGTTTTTT. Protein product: CASSTHDSYTGELFF.

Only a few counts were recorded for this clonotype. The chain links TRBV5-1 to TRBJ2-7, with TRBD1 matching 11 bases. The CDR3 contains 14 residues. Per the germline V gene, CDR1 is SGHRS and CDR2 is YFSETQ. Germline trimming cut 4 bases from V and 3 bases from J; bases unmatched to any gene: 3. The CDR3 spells CASSLGQGVYEQYF. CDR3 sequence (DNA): TGCGCCAGCAGCCTGGGACAGGGGGTCTACGAGCAGTACTTC.

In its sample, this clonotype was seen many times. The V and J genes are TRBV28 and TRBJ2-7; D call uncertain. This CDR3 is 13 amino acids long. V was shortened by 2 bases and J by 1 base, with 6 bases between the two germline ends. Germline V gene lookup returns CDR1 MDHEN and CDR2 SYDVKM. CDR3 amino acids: CASSLQFSYEQYF. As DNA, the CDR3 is TGTGCCAGCAGTTTACAATTTTCCTACGAGCAGTACTTC.

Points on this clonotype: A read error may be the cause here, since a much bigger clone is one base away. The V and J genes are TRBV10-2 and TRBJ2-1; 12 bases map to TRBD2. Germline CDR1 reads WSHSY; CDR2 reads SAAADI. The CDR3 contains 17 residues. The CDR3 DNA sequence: TGCGTCAGCAGAGAAAGGACTAGCGGGGTGTTATACAATGAGCAGTTCTTC. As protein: CVSRERTSGVLYNEQFF.

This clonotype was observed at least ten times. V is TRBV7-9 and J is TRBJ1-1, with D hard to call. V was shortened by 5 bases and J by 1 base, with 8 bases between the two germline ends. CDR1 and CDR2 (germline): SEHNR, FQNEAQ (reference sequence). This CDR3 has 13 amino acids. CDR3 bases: TGTGCCAGCAGCACCCCGGGGAACACTGAAGCTTTCTTT. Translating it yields CASSTPGNTEAFF.

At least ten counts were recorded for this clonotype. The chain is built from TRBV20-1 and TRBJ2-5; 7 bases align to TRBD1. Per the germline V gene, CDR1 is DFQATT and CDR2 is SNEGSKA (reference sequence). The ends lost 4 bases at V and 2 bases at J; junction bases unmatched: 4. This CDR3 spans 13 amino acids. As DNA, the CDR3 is TGCAGTGCTAACAGGGGAATACAAGAGACCCAGTACTTC. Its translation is CSANRGIQETQYF.

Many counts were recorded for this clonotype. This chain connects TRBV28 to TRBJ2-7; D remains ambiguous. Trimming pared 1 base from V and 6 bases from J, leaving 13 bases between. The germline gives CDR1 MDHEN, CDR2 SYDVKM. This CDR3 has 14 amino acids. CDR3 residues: CASSLSVGPPEQYF. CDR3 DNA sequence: TGTGCCAGCAGTTTATCCGTTGGACCCCCCGAGCAGTACTTC.

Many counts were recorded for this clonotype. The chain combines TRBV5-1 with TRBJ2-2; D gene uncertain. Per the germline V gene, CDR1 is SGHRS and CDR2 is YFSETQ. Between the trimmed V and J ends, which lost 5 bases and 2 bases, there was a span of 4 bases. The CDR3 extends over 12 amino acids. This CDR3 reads CASRFNTGELFF. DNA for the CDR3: TGCGCCAGCAGATTCAACACCGGGGAGCTGTTTTTT.

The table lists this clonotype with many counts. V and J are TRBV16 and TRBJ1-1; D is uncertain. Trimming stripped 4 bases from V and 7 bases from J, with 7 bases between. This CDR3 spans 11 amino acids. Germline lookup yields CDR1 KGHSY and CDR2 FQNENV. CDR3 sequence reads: CASSRSGEAFF. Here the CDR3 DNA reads TGTGCCAGCAGCCGTAGCGGTGAAGCTTTCTTT.

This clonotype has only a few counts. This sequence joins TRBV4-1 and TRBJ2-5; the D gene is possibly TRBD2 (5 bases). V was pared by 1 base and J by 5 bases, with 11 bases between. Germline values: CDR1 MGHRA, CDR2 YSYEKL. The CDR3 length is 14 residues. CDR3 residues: CASSQGELGETQYF. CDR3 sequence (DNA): TGCGCCAGCAGCCAAGGCGAACTAGGGGAGACCCAGTACTTC.

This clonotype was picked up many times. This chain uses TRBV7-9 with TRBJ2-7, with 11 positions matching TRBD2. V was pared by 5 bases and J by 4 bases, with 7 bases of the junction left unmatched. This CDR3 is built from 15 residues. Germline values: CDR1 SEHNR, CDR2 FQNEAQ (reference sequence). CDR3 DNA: TGTGCCAGCAGCCCAGCCGGGACTAGCGGTTACGAGCAGTACTTC. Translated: CASSPAGTSGYEQYF.

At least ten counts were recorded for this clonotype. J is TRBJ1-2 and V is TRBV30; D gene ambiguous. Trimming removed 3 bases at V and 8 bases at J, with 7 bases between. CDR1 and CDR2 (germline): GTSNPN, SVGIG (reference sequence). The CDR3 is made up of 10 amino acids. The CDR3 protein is CAWRTSGYTF. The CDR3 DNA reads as TGTGCCTGGAGGACGAGCGGCTACACCTTC.

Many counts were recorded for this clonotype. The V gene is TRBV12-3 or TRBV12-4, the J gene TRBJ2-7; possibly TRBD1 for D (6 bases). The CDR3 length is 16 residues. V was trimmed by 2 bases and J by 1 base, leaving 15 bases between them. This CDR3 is CASSLYGGAQSYEQYF. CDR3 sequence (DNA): TGTGCCAGCAGTTTATATGGGGGCGCCCAATCCTACGAGCAGTACTTC.

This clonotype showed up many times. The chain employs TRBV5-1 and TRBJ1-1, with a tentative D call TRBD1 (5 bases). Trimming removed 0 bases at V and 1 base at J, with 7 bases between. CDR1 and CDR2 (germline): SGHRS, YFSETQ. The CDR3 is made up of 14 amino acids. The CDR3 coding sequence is TGCGCCAGCAGCTTGGCCGGGGCGAACACTGAAGCTTTCTTT. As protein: CASSLAGANTEAFF.